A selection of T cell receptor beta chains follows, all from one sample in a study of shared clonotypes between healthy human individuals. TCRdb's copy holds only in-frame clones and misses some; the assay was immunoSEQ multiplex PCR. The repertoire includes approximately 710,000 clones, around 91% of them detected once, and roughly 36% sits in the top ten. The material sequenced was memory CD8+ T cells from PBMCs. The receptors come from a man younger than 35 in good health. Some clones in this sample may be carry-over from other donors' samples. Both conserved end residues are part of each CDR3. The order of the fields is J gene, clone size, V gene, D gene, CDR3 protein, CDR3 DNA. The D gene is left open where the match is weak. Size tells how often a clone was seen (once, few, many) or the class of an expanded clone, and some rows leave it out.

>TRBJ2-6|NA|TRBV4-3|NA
CASSQTDSLSAGANVLTF
TGCGCCAGCAGCCAAACCGACAGCCTTTCAGCTGGGGCCAACGTCCTGACTTTC
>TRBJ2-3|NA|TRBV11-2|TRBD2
CASRSGGGDTQYF
TGTGCCAGCAGATCGGGAGGGGGGGATACGCAGTATTTT
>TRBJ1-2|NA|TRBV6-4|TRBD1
CASRDTGTGSGYTF
TGTGCCAGCAGGGATACCGGGACAGGTAGTGGCTACACCTTC
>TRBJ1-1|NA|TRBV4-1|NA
CASSPRFVEVQNTEAFF
TGCGCCAGCAGTCCCAGGTTCGTTGAGGTTCAGAACACTGAAGCTTTCTTT
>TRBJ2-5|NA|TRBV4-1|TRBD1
CASSHPQGARETQYF
TGCGCCAGCAGCCACCCACAGGGGGCGAGGGAGACCCAGTACTTC
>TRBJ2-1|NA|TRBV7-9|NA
CASSPATGRYYNEQFF
TGTGCCAGCAGCCCCGCCACCGGGCGATACTACAATGAGCAGTTCTTC
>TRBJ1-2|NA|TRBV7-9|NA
CASSLALQGGYTF
TGTGCCAGCAGCTTAGCTCTCCAGGGGGGCTACACCTTC
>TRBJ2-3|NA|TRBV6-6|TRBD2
CASSFWTSADTQYF
TGTGCCAGCAGTTTTTGGACTAGCGCAGATACGCAGTATTTT
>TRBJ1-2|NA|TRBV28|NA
CASSFDLYGYTF
TGTGCCAGCAGTTTCGACTTGTATGGCTACACCTTC
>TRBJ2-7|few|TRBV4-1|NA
CASSQVRGSYEQYF
TGCGCCAGCAGCCAAGTAAGGGGGAGTTACGAGCAGTACTTC
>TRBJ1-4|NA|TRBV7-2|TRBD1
CASSLGDRGEGEKLFF
TGTGCCAGCAGCTTAGGCGACAGGGGGGAAGGTGAAAAACTGTTTTTT
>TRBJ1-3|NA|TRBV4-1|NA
CASSQVRRGLGNTIYF
TGCGCCAGCAGCCAAGTGCGCAGGGGTCTAGGAAACACCATATATTTT
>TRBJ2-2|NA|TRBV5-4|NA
CASSLDLPNTGELFF
TGTGCCAGCAGCTTGGATTTGCCGAACACCGGGGAGCTGTTTTTT
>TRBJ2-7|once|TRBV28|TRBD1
CASSLRDRGLYEQYF
TGTGCCAGCAGTTTACGAGACAGGGGGCTCTACGAGCAGTACTTC
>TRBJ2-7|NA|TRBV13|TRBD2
CASSLGLAGGPNEQYF
TGTGCCAGCAGCTTAGGGCTAGCGGGAGGGCCCAACGAGCAGTACTTC
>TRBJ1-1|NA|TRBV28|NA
CASSFLTEAFF
TGTGCCAGCAGTTTCCTCACAGAAGCTTTCTTT
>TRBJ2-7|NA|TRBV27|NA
CASSLVGQFLYEQYF
TGTGCCAGCAGTTTAGTTGGACAGTTTTTATACGAGCAGTACTTC
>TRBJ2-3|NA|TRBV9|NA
CASSVEGRFTDTQYF
TGTGCCAGCAGCGTAGAGGGCAGGTTCACAGATACGCAGTATTTT
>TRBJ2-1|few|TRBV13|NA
CASSLRLSRHEQFF
TGTGCCAGCAGCTTAAGACTTTCGCGCCATGAGCAGTTCTTC
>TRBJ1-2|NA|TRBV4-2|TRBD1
CASSLGQGVLTNYGYTF
TGTGCCAGCAGCCTAGGACAGGGGGTTTTGACTAACTATGGCTACACCTTC
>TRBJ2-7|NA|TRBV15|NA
CATSPRPGNEQYF
TGTGCCACCAGCCCCCGACCCGGCAACGAGCAGTACTTC
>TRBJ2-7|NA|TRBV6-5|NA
CASRPPTPYYEQYF
TGTGCCAGCAGACCCCCGACACCTTACTACGAGCAGTACTTC
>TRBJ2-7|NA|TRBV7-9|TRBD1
CASSLSRARGNYEQYF
TGTGCCAGCAGCCTATCCCGGGCCAGGGGGAATTACGAGCAGTACTTC
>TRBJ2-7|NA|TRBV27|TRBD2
CASSLPHLAGGFYEQYF
TGTGCCAGCAGTTTACCTCATCTAGCGGGAGGATTCTACGAGCAGTACTTC
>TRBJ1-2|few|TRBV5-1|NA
CASSLSRNYGYTF
TGCGCCAGCAGCTTGTCCCGGAACTATGGCTACACCTTC
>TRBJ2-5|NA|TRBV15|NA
CATSRHKRRLVGQETQYF
TGTGCCACCAGCAGACACAAACGCAGGTTGGTGGGGCAAGAGACCCAGTACTTC
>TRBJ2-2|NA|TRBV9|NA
CASSVSSRVNTGELFF
TGTGCCAGCAGCGTAAGCTCCAGGGTGAACACCGGGGAGCTGTTTTTT
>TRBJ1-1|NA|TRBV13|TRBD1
CASSSPGQGVGEAFF
TGTGCCAGCAGCTCCCCTGGGCAGGGGGTTGGTGAAGCTTTCTTT
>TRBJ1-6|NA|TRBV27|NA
CASRPSGHSPLHF
TGTGCCAGCAGACCATCAGGTCATTCACCCCTCCACTTT
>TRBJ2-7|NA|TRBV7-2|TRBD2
CASSWTSGSSYEQYF
TGTGCCAGCAGCTGGACTAGCGGCAGCTCCTACGAGCAGTACTTC
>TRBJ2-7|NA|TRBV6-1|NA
CATPGEFYEQYF
TGTGCCACCCCTGGGGAGTTCTACGAGCAGTACTTC
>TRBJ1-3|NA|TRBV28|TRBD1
CASTPRTGFFSGNTIYF
TGTGCCAGCACTCCTAGGACAGGGTTTTTCTCTGGAAACACCATATATTTT
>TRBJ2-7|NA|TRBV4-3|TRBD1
CASSQVPTGGSYEQYF
TGCGCCAGCAGCCAAGTGCCGACAGGGGGATCCTACGAGCAGTACTTC
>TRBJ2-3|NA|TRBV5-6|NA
CASSFQSRSQYF
TGTGCCAGCAGCTTTCAGTCCCGGTCGCAGTATTTT
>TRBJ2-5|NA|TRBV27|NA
CASSLLTDPRGVQETQYF
TGTGCCAGCAGTCTTTTGACAGATCCCCGCGGAGTCCAAGAGACCCAGTACTTC
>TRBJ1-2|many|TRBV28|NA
CASSLRVGGRAYGYTF
TGTGCCAGCAGTTTAAGGGTGGGGGGACGAGCCTATGGCTACACCTTC
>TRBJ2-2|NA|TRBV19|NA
CASSHWGVLTGELFF
TGTGCCAGTAGTCATTGGGGGGTTTTGACCGGGGAGCTGTTTTTT
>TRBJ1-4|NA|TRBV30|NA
CAWGNPRLDSGVVYEKLFF
TGTGCCTGGGGGAACCCGCGTCTCGACAGTGGGGTAGTTTATGAAAAACTGTTTTTT
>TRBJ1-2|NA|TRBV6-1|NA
CASTQVGTNYGYTF
TGTGCCAGCACCCAGGTGGGGACAAACTATGGCTACACCTTC
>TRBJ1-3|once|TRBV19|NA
CASSPWQGRISGNTIYF
TGTGCCAGTAGTCCCTGGCAGGGGAGAATCTCTGGAAACACCATATATTTT
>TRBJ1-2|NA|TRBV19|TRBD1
CASSSPTGAGTF
TGTGCCAGTAGCAGCCCAACAGGGGCTGGGACCTTC
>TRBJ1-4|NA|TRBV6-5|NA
CASSRGTNEKLFF
TGTGCCAGCAGTCGCGGGACTAATGAAAAACTGTTTTTT
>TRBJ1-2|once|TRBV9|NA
CASSGWFYGYTF
TGTGCCAGCAGCGGCTGGTTCTATGGCTACACCTTC
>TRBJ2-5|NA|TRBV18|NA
CASSLSYRDYQETQYF
TGTGCCAGCTCCCTATCGTATAGGGATTATCAAGAGACCCAGTACTTC
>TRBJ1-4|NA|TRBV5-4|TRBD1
CASSPNRGGNEKLFF
TGTGCCAGCAGCCCCAACAGGGGAGGGAATGAAAAACTGTTTTTT
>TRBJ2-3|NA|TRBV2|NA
CASSLLCCTQYF
TGTGCCAGCAGCCTCTTGTGTTGTACGCAGTATTTT
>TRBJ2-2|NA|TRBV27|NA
CASSWYLNTGELFF
TGTGCCAGCAGTTGGTATTTGAACACCGGGGAGCTGTTTTTT
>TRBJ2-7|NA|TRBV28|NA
CASKDVDGAYEQYF
TGTGCCAGCAAGGACGTGGACGGCGCCTACGAGCAGTACTTC
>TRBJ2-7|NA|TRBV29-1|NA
CSVGTTDPLAKTYEQYF
TGCAGCGTTGGGACGACGGACCCGCTAGCGAAAACCTACGAGCAGTACTTC
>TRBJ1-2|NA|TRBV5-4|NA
CASSAAADYGYTF
TGTGCCAGCAGTGCGGCGGCGGACTATGGCTACACCTTC
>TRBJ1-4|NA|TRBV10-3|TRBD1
CAISDGNRGLTNEKLFF
TGTGCCATCAGTGACGGGAACAGGGGGCTGACTAATGAAAAACTGTTTTTT
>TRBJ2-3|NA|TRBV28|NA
CASSSTGEGADTQYF
TGTGCCAGCAGTTCTACAGGGGAGGGGGCAGATACGCAGTATTTT
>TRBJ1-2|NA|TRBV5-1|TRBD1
CASSLSIVLAGQGFHGGYTF
TGCGCCAGCAGCCTGTCGATTGTTCTGGCCGGACAGGGGTTTCACGGCGGCTACACCTTC